This entry describes one T cell receptor beta chain. Its antigen is unknown. TCRdb fed the 5' RACE reads into MiXCR, producing one record per CDR3 protein. The table shows a few hundred thousand distinct CDR3 sequences, with approximately 14% occurring only once. This sample is part of a study of T-cell memory formation after mild COVID-19. Turning to the study itself: Across donors, TCR clusters were largely donor specific. Study observations and caveats: For contracting clones, CD4+ ones sat mainly in CM and EM, CD8+ in EMRA. Certain responding clones were present in pre-infection memory, suggesting participation of cross-reactive memory. Clones shrinking between day 15 and 85 showed a balanced CD4/CD8 split, and those that grew later tilted toward CD4+.

This TCR was recovered from a man younger than 35 who had mild COVID-19 (a few samples of this study predate the infection). Cell type and time point are not known. Sequenced sample: PBMCs or a T cell subset sorted from them (not recorded which).

In DNA form, the CDR3 reads TGTGCCAGCAGTTTTGGGTTGGCAGGGATAGTCTATGGCTACACCTTC. It encodes CASSFGLAGIVYGYTF. The V gene is TRBV12-3 or TRBV12-4, the J gene TRBJ1-2; a weak D match, TRBD1 (5 bases). V gave up 3 bases and J gave up 4 bases, with 18 bases separating them. This CDR3 region has 16 residues.